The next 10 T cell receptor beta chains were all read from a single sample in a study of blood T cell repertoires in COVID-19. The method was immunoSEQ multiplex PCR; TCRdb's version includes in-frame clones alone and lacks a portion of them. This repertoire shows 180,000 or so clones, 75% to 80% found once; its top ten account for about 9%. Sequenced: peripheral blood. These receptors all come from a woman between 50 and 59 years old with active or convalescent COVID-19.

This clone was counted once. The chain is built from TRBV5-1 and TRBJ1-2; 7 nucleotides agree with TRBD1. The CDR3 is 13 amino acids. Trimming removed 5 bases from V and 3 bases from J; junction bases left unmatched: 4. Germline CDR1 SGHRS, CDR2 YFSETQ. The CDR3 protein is CASSYTGDYGYTF. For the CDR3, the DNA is TGCGCCAGCAGTTATACAGGGGACTATGGCTACACCTTC. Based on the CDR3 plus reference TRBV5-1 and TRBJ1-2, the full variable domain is KAGVTQTPRYLIKTRGQQVTLSCSPISGHRSVSWYQQTPGQGLQFLFEYFSETQRNKGNFPGRFSGRQFSNSRSEMNVSTLELGDSALYLCASSYTGDYGYTFGSGTRLTVV.

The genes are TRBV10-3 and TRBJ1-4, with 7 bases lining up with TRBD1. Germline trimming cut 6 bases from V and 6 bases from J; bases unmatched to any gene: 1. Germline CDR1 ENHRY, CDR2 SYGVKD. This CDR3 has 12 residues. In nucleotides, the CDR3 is TGTGCCATCAGCGGACAGGATGAAAAACTGTTTTTT. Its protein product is CAISGQDEKLFF.

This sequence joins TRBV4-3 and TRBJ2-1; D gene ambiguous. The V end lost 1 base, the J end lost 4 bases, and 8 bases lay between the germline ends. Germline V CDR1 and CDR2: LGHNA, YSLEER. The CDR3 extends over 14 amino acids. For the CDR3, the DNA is TGCGCCAGCAGCCAAGGGGCAGCTTACAATGAGCAGTTCTTC. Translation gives CASSQGAAYNEQFF.

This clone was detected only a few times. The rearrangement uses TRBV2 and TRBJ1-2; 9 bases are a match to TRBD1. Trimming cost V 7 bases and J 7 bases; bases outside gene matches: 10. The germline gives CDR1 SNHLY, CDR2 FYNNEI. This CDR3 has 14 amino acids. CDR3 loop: CASTERQGEVGYTF. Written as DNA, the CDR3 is TGTGCCAGCACCGAAAGACAGGGGGAGGTTGGCTACACCTTC.

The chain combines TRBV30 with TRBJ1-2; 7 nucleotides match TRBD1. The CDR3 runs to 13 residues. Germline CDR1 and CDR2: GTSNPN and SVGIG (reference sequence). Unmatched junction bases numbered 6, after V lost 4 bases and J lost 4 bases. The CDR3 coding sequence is TGTGCCTGGACTGAGGGGGCGGGCTATGGCTACACCTTC. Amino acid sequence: CAWTEGAGYGYTF.

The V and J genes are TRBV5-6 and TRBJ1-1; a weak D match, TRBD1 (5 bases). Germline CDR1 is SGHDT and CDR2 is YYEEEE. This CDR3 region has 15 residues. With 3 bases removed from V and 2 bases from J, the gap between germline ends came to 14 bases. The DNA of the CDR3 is TGTGCCAGCAGCTACAGTGGGCAGGGAAACACTGAAGCTTTCTTT. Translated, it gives CASSYSGQGNTEAFF.

CDR3 amino acids: CASSPQGEGSEAFF. Here the CDR3 DNA reads TGCGCCAGCAGCCCCCAGGGGGAAGGGTCTGAAGCTTTCTTT. This chain uses TRBV4-3 with TRBJ1-1; 7 bases line up with TRBD1. Germline trimming cut 4 bases from V and 6 bases from J; bases unmatched to any gene: 8. CDR3 length: 14 amino acids. The germline V gene encodes CDR1 LGHNA and CDR2 YSLEER.

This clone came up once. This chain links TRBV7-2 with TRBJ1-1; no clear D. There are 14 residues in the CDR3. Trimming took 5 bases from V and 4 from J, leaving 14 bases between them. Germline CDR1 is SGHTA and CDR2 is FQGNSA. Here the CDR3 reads CASSIQLYLTEAFF. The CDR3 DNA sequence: TGTGCCAGCAGCATACAGCTTTACCTCACTGAAGCTTTCTTT.

The CDR3 reads CASSSLYSNQPQHF. CDR3 bases: TGTGCCAGCAGTTCCCTATATAGCAATCAGCCCCAGCATTTT. V usage is TRBV28 and J usage is TRBJ1-5; D is undetermined. The CDR3 loop spans 14 amino acids. Germline CDR1 MDHEN, CDR2 SYDVKM. V lost 4 bases to trimming and J lost 0 bases, with 7 bases between them.

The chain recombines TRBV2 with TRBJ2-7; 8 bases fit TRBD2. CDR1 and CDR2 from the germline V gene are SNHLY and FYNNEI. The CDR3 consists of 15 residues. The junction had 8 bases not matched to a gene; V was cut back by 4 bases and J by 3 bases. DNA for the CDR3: TGTGCCAGCAGTGTTACTAGCGGTTCTGACTACGAGCAGTACTTC. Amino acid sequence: CASSVTSGSDYEQYF.